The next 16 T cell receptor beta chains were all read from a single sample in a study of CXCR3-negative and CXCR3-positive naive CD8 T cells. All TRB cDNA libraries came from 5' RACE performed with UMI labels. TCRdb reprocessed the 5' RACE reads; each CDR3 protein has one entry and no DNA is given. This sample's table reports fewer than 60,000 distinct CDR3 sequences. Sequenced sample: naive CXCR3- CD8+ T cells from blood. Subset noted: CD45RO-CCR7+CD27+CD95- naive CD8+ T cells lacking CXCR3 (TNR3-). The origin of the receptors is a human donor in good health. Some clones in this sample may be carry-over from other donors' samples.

CDR3 residues: CASSPTGRHGYTF. The rearrangement links TRBV11-2 to TRBJ1-2; TCRdb calls TRBD1, which cannot be checked without DNA. The CDR3 runs 13 residues. The germline V gene has CDR1 SGHAT and CDR2 FQNNGV. The full variable domain, rest sourced from reference TRBV11-2 and TRBJ1-2, is EAGVAQSPRYKIIEKRQSVAFWCNPISGHATLYWYQQILGQGPKLLIQFQNNGVVDDSQLPKDRFSAERLKGVDSTLKIQPAKLEDSAVYLCASSPTGRHGYTFGSGTRLTVV.

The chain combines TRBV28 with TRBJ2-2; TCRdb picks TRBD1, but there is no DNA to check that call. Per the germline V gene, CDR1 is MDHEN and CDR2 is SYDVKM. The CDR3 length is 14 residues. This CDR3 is CASSVDRSAGELFF.

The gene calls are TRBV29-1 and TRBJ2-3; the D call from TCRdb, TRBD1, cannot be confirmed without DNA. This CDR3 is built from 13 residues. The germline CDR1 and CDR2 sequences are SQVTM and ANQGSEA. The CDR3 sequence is CSVDRTSTDTQYF.

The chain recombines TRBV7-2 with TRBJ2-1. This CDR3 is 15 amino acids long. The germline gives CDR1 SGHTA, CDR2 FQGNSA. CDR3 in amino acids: CASSVSGMAYNEQFF.

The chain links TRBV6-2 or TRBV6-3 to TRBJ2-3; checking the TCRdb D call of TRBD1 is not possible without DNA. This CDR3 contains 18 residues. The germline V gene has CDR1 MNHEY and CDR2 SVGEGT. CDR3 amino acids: CASSYLGAGQESTDTQYF.

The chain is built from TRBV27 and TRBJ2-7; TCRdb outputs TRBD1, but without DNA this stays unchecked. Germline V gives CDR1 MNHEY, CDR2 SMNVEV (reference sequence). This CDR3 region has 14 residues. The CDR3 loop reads CASSLSERQDEQYF.

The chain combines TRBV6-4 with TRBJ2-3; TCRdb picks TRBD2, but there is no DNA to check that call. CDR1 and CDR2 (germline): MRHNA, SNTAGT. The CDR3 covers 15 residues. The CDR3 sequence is CASSDSGGATDTQYF.

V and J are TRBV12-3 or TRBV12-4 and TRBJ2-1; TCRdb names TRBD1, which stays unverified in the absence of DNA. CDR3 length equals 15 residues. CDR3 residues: CASSFGGSGSNEQFF.

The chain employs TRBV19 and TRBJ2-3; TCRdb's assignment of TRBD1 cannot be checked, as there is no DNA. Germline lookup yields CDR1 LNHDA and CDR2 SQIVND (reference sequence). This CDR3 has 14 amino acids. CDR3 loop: CASSSGGGGYTQYF.

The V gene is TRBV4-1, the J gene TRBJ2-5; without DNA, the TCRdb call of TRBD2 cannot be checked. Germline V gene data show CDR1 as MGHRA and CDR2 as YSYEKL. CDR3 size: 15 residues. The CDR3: CASSQEGGASETQYF.

CDR3 residues: CASRVRGESQETQYF. The V call is TRBV13, the J call TRBJ2-5; there is no DNA to check the TCRdb D call of TRBD1. This CDR3 region has 15 residues. CDR1 is PRHDT, CDR2 FYEKMQ, per germline (reference sequence).

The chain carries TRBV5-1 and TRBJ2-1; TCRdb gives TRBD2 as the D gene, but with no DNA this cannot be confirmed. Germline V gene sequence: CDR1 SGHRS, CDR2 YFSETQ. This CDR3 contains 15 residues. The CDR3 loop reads CASREGPSSYNEQFF.

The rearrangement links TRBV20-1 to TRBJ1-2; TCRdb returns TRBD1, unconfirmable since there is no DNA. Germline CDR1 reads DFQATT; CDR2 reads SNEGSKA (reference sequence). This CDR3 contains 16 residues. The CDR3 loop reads CSARDKDRNYNYGYTF.

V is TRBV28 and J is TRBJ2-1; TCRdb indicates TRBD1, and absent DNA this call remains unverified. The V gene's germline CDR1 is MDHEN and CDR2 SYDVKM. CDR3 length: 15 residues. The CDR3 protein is CASSSPARGYNEQFF.

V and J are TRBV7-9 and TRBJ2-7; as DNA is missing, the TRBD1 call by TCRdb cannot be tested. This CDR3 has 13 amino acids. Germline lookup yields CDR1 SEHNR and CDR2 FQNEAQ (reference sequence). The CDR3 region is CASSSSGSYEQYF.

The CDR3 sequence is CASSQDPVRITEAFF. The V and J genes are TRBV4-1 and TRBJ1-1. This CDR3 is 15 amino acids long. The germline V gene encodes CDR1 MGHRA and CDR2 YSYEKL.